Shown below are 26 T cell receptor beta chains from a single sample sequenced in a study of human T cells and chemical hapten exposure. TCRdb re-analysed the RACE reads in MiXCR, keeping a single row per CDR3 protein. The sample lists 300,000 to 400,000 distinct CDR3 sequences; 5% to 6.5% were seen once. Time point defined: pre-sensitization, week 0. As for treatment: therapeutic diphenylcyclopropenone sensitization with weekly scalp DPC. Specimen: whole blood, collected in connection with sensitization to the hapten diphenylcyclopropenone (DPC). The receptors here all came from a woman between 50 and 59 years old with alopecia areata. Some clones in this sample may be carry-over from other donors' samples.

This chain connects TRBV6-6 to TRBJ1-3; D is undetermined. Germline V gene sequence: CDR1 MNHNY, CDR2 SVGAGI (reference sequence). Deletions cut 6 bases from V and 8 bases from J, with 11 bases between. The length of the CDR3 is 12 residues. The CDR3 region is CASSERGDTIYF. Here the CDR3 DNA reads TGTGCCAGCAGCGAAAGAGGAGACACCATATATTTT.

This clonotype was recorded many times. V and J are TRBV28 and TRBJ2-7, with 7 bases lining up with TRBD1. CDR1 is MDHEN and CDR2 is SYDVKM in the germline V gene. There are 15 residues in the CDR3. Losses at the gene ends were 2 bases for V and 2 bases for J; bases not matched to a gene: 6. CDR3 coding DNA: TGTGCCAGCAGTTTACCCGGGACAGATCCCTACGAGCAGTACTTC. Translation: CASSLPGTDPYEQYF.

There are many counts of this clonotype. J is TRBJ2-2 and V is TRBV19; 14 nucleotides line up with TRBD2. V dropped 4 bases and J dropped 11; count of bases not matched to a gene: 6. This CDR3 region has 15 residues. Germline V gene lookup returns CDR1 LNHDA and CDR2 SQIVND (reference sequence). In DNA form, the CDR3 reads TGTGCCAGTAGTACGACTAGCGGGGGGGCCGATGAGCTGTTTTTT. Translating it yields CASSTTSGGADELFF.

Only a few counts were recorded for this clonotype. The V gene is TRBV20-1, the J gene TRBJ2-1; 13 nucleotides line up with TRBD2. This CDR3 has 15 amino acids. Germline V gene lookup returns CDR1 DFQATT and CDR2 SNEGSKA (reference sequence). Losses at the gene ends were 6 bases for V and 8 bases for J; bases not matched to a gene: 10. The CDR3 loop reads CSATGTSGILYEQFF. CDR3 in DNA: TGCAGTGCAACCGGGACTAGCGGGATTCTCTATGAGCAGTTCTTC.

This clonotype was counted only a few times. The chain has TRBV5-1 and TRBJ1-5; D might be TRBD1 (6 bases). This CDR3 spans 14 amino acids. CDR1 and CDR2 (germline): SGHRS, YFSETQ. Trimming removed 5 bases from V and 5 bases from J, with 14 bases in between. The CDR3 spells CASSRDIGDQPQHF. Written as DNA, the CDR3 is TGCGCCAGCAGTCGGGACATTGGGGATCAGCCCCAGCATTTT.

The chain has TRBV5-1 and TRBJ1-1, with a tentative D call TRBD1 (6 bases). The CDR3 loop spans 15 amino acids. V dropped 4 bases and J dropped 3 bases, with 16 bases sitting between them. Germline CDR1 is SGHRS and CDR2 is YFSETQ. The CDR3 spells CASSPGGGKDTEAFF. In DNA form, the CDR3 reads TGCGCCAGCAGCCCAGGAGGGGGGAAGGACACTGAAGCTTTCTTT.

The chain employs TRBV2 and TRBJ2-2; D might be TRBD1 or TRBD2, each matching 5 bases. This CDR3 contains 15 residues. V gave up 3 bases and J gave up 4 bases, with 12 bases separating them. Germline CDR1 reads SNHLY; CDR2 reads FYNNEI. The CDR3 DNA is TGTGCCAGCAGTGAGGCCGGGACCCTCACCGGGGAGCTGTTTTTT. Protein product: CASSEAGTLTGELFF.

This clonotype was counted only a few times. The rearrangement joins TRBV4-2 to TRBJ1-2; 7 bases match TRBD1. The CDR3 loop spans 15 amino acids. V trimming: 0 bases; J trimming: 2 bases; junction bases outside the gene matches: 3. Looked up from germline, CDR1 is LGHNA and CDR2 is YNFKEQ. The CDR3 protein is CASSQERQGNYGYTF. The CDR3, as DNA: TGTGCCAGCAGCCAAGAGCGACAGGGAAACTATGGCTACACCTTC.

The V and J genes are TRBV28 and TRBJ2-3, with a tentative D call TRBD1 (6 bases). From germline, CDR1 is MDHEN and CDR2 SYDVKM. Deletions cut 5 bases from V and 2 bases from J, with 17 bases between. This CDR3 contains 16 residues. The chain's CDR3 is CASSGPRQGYTDTQYF. CDR3 DNA: TGTGCCAGCAGTGGCCCGAGGCAGGGGTACACAGATACGCAGTATTTT.

This clonotype was detected ten times or more. The V gene is TRBV5-8, the J gene TRBJ2-4, with D perhaps TRBD2 (5 bases). Looked up from germline, CDR1 is SGHTS and CDR2 is YDEGEE. V was clipped by 1 base and J by 0 bases, with 8 bases between them. The CDR3 has 15 residues. CDR3 sequence (DNA): TGTGCCAGCAGCTTGACCGGGGTAGCCAAAAACATTCAGTACTTC. It specifies CASSLTGVAKNIQYF.

This clonotype was counted many times. V is TRBV3-1 and J is TRBJ2-3; 9 nucleotides match TRBD2. This CDR3 is built from 16 residues. Germline CDR1 is LGHDT and CDR2 is YNNKEL (reference sequence). V was clipped by 2 bases and J by 5 bases; unmatched bases: 8. The CDR3 protein is CASSQSGRGGEDTQYF. CDR3 in DNA: TGTGCCAGCAGCCAATCCGGGCGGGGGGGCGAAGATACGCAGTATTTT.

This clonotype was found many times. The V and J genes are TRBV7-2 and TRBJ2-3; D unclear. Trimming took 2 bases from V and 2 from J, leaving 11 bases between them. Germline V gene lookup returns CDR1 SGHTA and CDR2 FQGNSA. This CDR3 has 15 residues. CDR3 amino acids: CASSLNDGSTDTQYF. The DNA of the CDR3 is TGTGCCAGCAGCTTAAACGACGGCTCCACAGATACGCAGTATTTT.

There are a few counts of this clonotype. The chain links TRBV25-1 to TRBJ2-7, with D hard to call. Germline-derived CDR1 and CDR2 are MGHDK and SYGVNS. The CDR3 is made up of 14 amino acids. The V and J ends lost 3 bases and 6 bases respectively, with 15 bases between them. The CDR3 nucleotides read TGTGCCAGCAGTGACTCTCCACCGTTAGGCGAGCAGTACTTC. Its protein is CASSDSPPLGEQYF.

The chain links TRBV5-8 to TRBJ2-3, with D perhaps matching TRBD2 (6 bases). The germline CDR1 and CDR2 sequences are SGHTS and YDEGEE. V lost 5 bases and J 1 base, leaving 11 bases between the germline ends. The CDR3 spans 14 residues. CDR3 in amino acids: CASRFPGGTDTQYF. The DNA for the CDR3 is TGTGCCAGCAGATTCCCGGGGGGCACAGATACGCAGTATTTT.

This clonotype was detected only a few times. The chain uses TRBV5-1 and TRBJ1-2; D not resolved. The V gene's germline CDR1 is SGHRS and CDR2 YFSETQ. This CDR3 spans 14 amino acids. V lost 0 bases to trimming and J lost 9 bases, with 15 bases between them. Written as DNA, the CDR3 is TGCGCCAGCAGCTTGGCTCCGGGAGTCGGTAGCTACACCTTC. It yields the protein CASSLAPGVGSYTF.

This clonotype was seen ten or more times. The J gene is TRBJ2-5, the V gene TRBV10-1; maybe TRBD1 (6 bases). The CDR3 runs to 12 residues. Trimming took 6 bases from V and 1 from J, leaving 6 bases between them. The V gene's germline CDR1 is WNHNN and CDR2 SYGVQD (reference sequence). Here the CDR3 reads CASRQGQETQYF. Here the CDR3 DNA reads TGCGCCAGCAGACAGGGCCAAGAGACCCAGTACTTC.

Ten or more counts support this clonotype. The J gene is TRBJ2-5, the V gene TRBV6-1; TRBD1 is a possible D gene (5 bases). The CDR3 spans 15 residues. The germline CDR1 and CDR2 sequences are MNHNS and SASEGT. V lost 3 bases to trimming and J lost 0 bases, with 11 bases between them. The CDR3 DNA reads as TGTGCCAGCAGTGAGACAGTTCCGTACCAAGAGACCCAGTACTTC. It translates to CASSETVPYQETQYF.

This clonotype was picked up many times. The chain carries TRBV10-3 and TRBJ1-5; D perhaps matches TRBD1 (5 bases). Between the trimmed V and J ends, which lost 2 bases and 6 bases, there was a span of 14 bases. The CDR3 has 15 amino acids. Per the germline V gene, CDR1 is ENHRY and CDR2 is SYGVKD. CDR3 in amino acids: CAISEGQGGGQPQHF. The CDR3 nucleotides are TGTGCCATCAGTGAGGGGCAGGGAGGCGGTCAGCCCCAGCATTTT.

In its sample, this clonotype was seen many times. This chain uses TRBV5-1 with TRBJ2-7, with D maybe TRBD2 (5 bases). This CDR3 contains 16 residues. Germline V gene lookup returns CDR1 SGHRS and CDR2 YFSETQ. The V end lost 5 bases, the J end lost 1 base, and 19 bases lay between the germline ends. As DNA, the CDR3 is TGCGCCAGCAGACAAACAGAGGGCTTACCTTCCTACGAGCAGTACTTC. Amino acids: CASRQTEGLPSYEQYF.

This clonotype was counted ten times or more. V and J are TRBV12-3 or TRBV12-4 and TRBJ2-1; no reliable D call. V was trimmed by 7 bases and J by 4 bases, leaving 8 bases between them. The CDR3 contains 12 residues. The DNA for the CDR3 is TGTGCCAGCACCGCCTGGTACAATGAGCAGTTCTTC. Translation: CASTAWYNEQFF.

This clonotype was counted ten times or more. This chain connects TRBV6-1 to TRBJ2-7, with D possibly TRBD1 on 5 matching bases. CDR1 MNHNS and CDR2 SASEGT come from the germline V gene. Trimming cost V 4 bases and J 7 bases, with 11 bases left between them. The CDR3 sequence is 12 residues long. DNA for the CDR3: TGTGCCAGCAGTGGACAGAGCCGGGAGCAGTACTTC. It encodes CASSGQSREQYF.

Details on this clonotype: A much larger clone lies one base from this, so it may be a read error. This chain uses TRBV28 with TRBJ2-7, with 12 bases aligning to TRBD2. The CDR3 is made up of 14 amino acids. Germline values: CDR1 MDHEN, CDR2 SYDVKM. The DNA for the CDR3 is TGTGCCAGCAGCCAAGGACTAGCGGGGAACGAGCTGTACTTC. Its translation: CASSQGLAGNELYF.

This clonotype was seen many times. This chain uses TRBV4-2 with TRBJ2-4; 8 bases map to TRBD2. Trimming cost V 4 bases and J 5 bases; bases outside gene matches: 4. The CDR3 sequence is 14 residues long. Germline V lookup: CDR1 LGHNA, CDR2 YNFKEQ. In nucleotides, the CDR3 is TGTGCCAGCAGCCCGGGACTAGGGGAAAACATTCAGTACTTC. Translated, it gives CASSPGLGENIQYF.

This clonotype was recorded a few times. V is TRBV12-3 or TRBV12-4 and J is TRBJ1-5, with unresolved D. V lost 2 bases and J 4 bases, leaving 12 bases between the germline ends. CDR3 length: 15 amino acids. DNA for the CDR3: TGTGCCAGCAGTTTATCGGACGGACGAAATCAGCCCCAGCATTTT. It encodes CASSLSDGRNQPQHF.

This clonotype was seen a handful of times. The V gene is TRBV28, the J gene TRBJ2-3; 15 bases fit TRBD2. The V and J ends lost 5 bases and 2 bases, in that order; junction bases with no gene match: 8. The CDR3 runs to 18 residues. Germline values: CDR1 MDHEN, CDR2 SYDVKM. Here the CDR3 DNA reads TGTGCCAGCAGTCCGGGACTAGCGGGAGGCCTACTCACAGATACGCAGTATTTT. This encodes CASSPGLAGGLLTDTQYF.

V gene TRBV15 combines with J gene TRBJ1-5; D is ambiguous. Germline CDR1 LNHNV, CDR2 YYDKDF (reference sequence). The ends were cut back, 5 bases at V and 2 bases at J, with 10 bases in the middle. The CDR3 runs to 14 residues. CDR3 sequence reads: CATSWELGNQPQHF. In DNA, the CDR3 is TGTGCCACCAGCTGGGAACTGGGCAATCAGCCCCAGCATTTT.